This is a list of T cell receptor beta chains from one sample in a study of blood T cell repertoires in COVID-19. The repertoire was sequenced with immunoSEQ multiplex PCR; TCRdb's copy has only in-frame clones and lacks some. The table includes roughly 140,000 clones, 65% to 85% detected once. Sequencing was done on a sample of peripheral blood. Receptor source: a man aged 60 to 69 with active or convalescent COVID-19. The CDR3 runs from the conserved cysteine through the conserved F or W. Fields, in order: V gene, CDR3 length, clone size, D gene, J gene, CDR3 DNA, CDR3 protein. The D gene is left open where the match is weak. Size tells how often a clone was seen (once, few, many) or the class of an expanded clone, and some rows leave it out.

>TRBV4-3|15|-|-|TRBJ1-3
TGCGCCAGCAGCCAAGATACGGGAGGTGGAAACACCATATATTTT
CASSQDTGGGNTIYF
>TRBV27|14|-|-|TRBJ2-7
TGTGCCAGCACTCCCTCCTGGGGCGGATACGAGCAGTACTTC
CASTPSWGGYEQYF
>TRBV7-9|12|once|-|TRBJ1-1
TGTGCCAGCAGTCCAACAAACACTGAAGCTTTCTTT
CASSPTNTEAFF
>TRBV6-2/TRBV6-3|15|-|TRBD1|TRBJ1-1
TGTGCCAGCACCCCCCCTGTGACAGGGCGCACTGAAGCTTTCTTT
CASTPPVTGRTEAFF
>TRBV19|12|-|-|TRBJ1-1
TGTGCCAGTAGTAACAGGGTTGCTGAAGCTTTCTTT
CASSNRVAEAFF
>TRBV19|15|-|-|TRBJ2-1
TGTGCCAGTAGTATCGTGACCGGAGTATACAATGAGCAGTTCTTC
CASSIVTGVYNEQFF
>TRBV10-3|17|-|TRBD2|TRBJ2-3
TGTGCCATCAGTCTGGGACTAGCGATGTCTAGCACAGATACGCAGTATTTT
CAISLGLAMSSTDTQYF
>TRBV5-4|15|few|-|TRBJ1-2
TGTGCCAGCAGCCGGTCGGCGGAGGGGTCGAATGGCTACACCTTC
CASSRSAEGSNGYTF
>TRBV6-1|15|-|TRBD1|TRBJ1-6
TGTGCCAGCAGTGATTCGACAGGGAGGAATTCACCCCTCCACTTT
CASSDSTGRNSPLHF
>TRBV30|12|-|-|TRBJ2-5
TGTGCCTGGAGTCAAGGGGTCGAGACCCAGTACTTC
CAWSQGVETQYF
>TRBV2|14|-|-|TRBJ1-6
TGTGCCAGCAGTGAGCTGGGAGGGCCTTCACCCCTCCACTTT
CASSELGGPSPLHF
>TRBV19|14|few|TRBD1|TRBJ2-1
TGTGCCAGTAGACCGGGACAGCCCTACAATGAGCAGTTCTTC
CASRPGQPYNEQFF
>TRBV12-3/TRBV12-4|13|-|TRBD1|TRBJ1-1
TGTGCCAGCAAAGGGGACAGCGGGACTGAAGCTTTCTTT
CASKGDSGTEAFF
>TRBV25-1|14|-|TRBD1|TRBJ1-2
TGTGCCAGCAGTGTTGGACAGGGGGTATTGGGCTACACCTTC
CASSVGQGVLGYTF
>TRBV19|14|few|-|TRBJ1-1
TGTGCCAGTAGCCCTAGCCCCGGGGAGACTGAAGCTTTCTTT
CASSPSPGETEAFF
>TRBV18|14|-|TRBD1|TRBJ2-5
TGTGCCAGCTCAACCGGGACAGGGGTTGAGACCCAGTACTTC
CASSTGTGVETQYF
>TRBV2|14|-|TRBD2|TRBJ2-2
TGTGCCAGCAGAGCGACTAGCGGGGCCGGGGAGCTGTTTTTT
CASRATSGAGELFF
>TRBV6-2/TRBV6-3|16|-|-|TRBJ1-5
TGTGCCAGCAGTTACAAGCCAGGGCGTAGCAATCAGCCCCAGCATTTT
CASSYKPGRSNQPQHF
>TRBV3-1/TRBV3-2|15|-|TRBD2|TRBJ2-1
TGTGCCAGCAGCGGTAGCGGGAGCGGCTACAATGAGCAGTTCTTC
CASSGSGSGYNEQFF
>TRBV11-3|14|-|-|TRBJ2-1
TGTGCCAGCAGCTTAACGTCGGTCTACAATGAGCAGTTCTTC
CASSLTSVYNEQFF
>TRBV3-1/TRBV3-2|14|-|TRBD1|TRBJ1-3
TGTGCCAGCAGCACAGGGGTCGCTGGAAACACCATATATTTT
CASSTGVAGNTIYF
>TRBV7-8|12|once|-|TRBJ1-2
TGTGCCAGCAGCCCGGTGAAAGATGGCTACACCTTC
CASSPVKDGYTF
>TRBV16|17|once|TRBD1|TRBJ2-6
TGTGCCAGCAGCCAGGGACAGGGGCTCTCTGGGGCCAACGTCCTGACTTTC
CASSQGQGLSGANVLTF
>TRBV19|15|-|TRBD1|TRBJ2-7
TGTGCCAGTAGTATGGGGACAGGGCTTGCCTACGAGCAGTACTTC
CASSMGTGLAYEQYF
>TRBV7-6|16|-|TRBD1|TRBJ1-6
TGTGCCAGCAGCCGCCTCCTGGACAGGGATAATTCACCCCTCCACTTT
CASSRLLDRDNSPLHF
>TRBV9|15|once|-|TRBJ1-1
TGTGCCAGCAGCGTATGGGGGACACCGAACACTGAAGCTTTCTTT
CASSVWGTPNTEAFF
>TRBV27|14|-|-|TRBJ1-5
TGTGCCAGCAGTTTAAGGAGGGGTGAGCAGCCCCAGCATTTT
CASSLRRGEQPQHF
>TRBV12-3/TRBV12-4|13|-|TRBD1|TRBJ1-1
TGTGCCAGCAGTTTGTGGGACAGGGTAAAAGCTTTCTTT
CASSLWDRVKAFF
>TRBV7-2|15|-|TRBD1|TRBJ1-5
TGTGCCAGCAGCACCGGGACAGGGGTAGAGCAGCCCCAGCATTTT
CASSTGTGVEQPQHF
>TRBV18|15|-|TRBD2|TRBJ2-1
TGTGCCAGCTCACGACCCGGGACTAGAAGGGATGAGCAGTTCTTC
CASSRPGTRRDEQFF
>TRBV6-5|13|-|-|TRBJ2-2
TGTGCCAGCAGTTCCGGGTTCACCGGGGAGCTGTTTTTT
CASSSGFTGELFF
>TRBV19|16|-|TRBD2|TRBJ2-1
TGTGCCAGTAGTATTCGGGCTAGCGGGTTCGCCGATGAGCAGTTCTTC
CASSIRASGFADEQFF
>TRBV28|15|-|TRBD2|TRBJ2-1
TGTGCCAGCAGTTTACTAGCGGGAGAATACAATGAGCAGTTCTTC
CASSLLAGEYNEQFF
>TRBV9|17|-|TRBD2|TRBJ2-1
TGTGCCAGCAGCGTAGCTCCGGCTAGCGGGGACTACAATGAGCAGTTCTTC
CASSVAPASGDYNEQFF
>TRBV15|16|-|-|TRBJ1-1
TGTGCCACCAGCAGAGATCGGGTGAGGGGGGGCACTGAAGCTTTCTTT
CATSRDRVRGGTEAFF
>TRBV18|13|-|-|TRBJ2-2
TGTGCCAGCTCTCCACAGCTCACCGGGGAGCTGTTTTTT
CASSPQLTGELFF
>TRBV15|14|-|TRBD2|TRBJ2-7
TGTGCCACCAGCAGAACCGGGACTACCTACGAGCAGTACTTC
CATSRTGTTYEQYF
>TRBV10-3|15|few|-|TRBJ1-1
TGTGCCGCAAGACTTGGAGCCGAACGAGGGACTGAAGCTTTCTTT
CAARLGAERGTEAFF